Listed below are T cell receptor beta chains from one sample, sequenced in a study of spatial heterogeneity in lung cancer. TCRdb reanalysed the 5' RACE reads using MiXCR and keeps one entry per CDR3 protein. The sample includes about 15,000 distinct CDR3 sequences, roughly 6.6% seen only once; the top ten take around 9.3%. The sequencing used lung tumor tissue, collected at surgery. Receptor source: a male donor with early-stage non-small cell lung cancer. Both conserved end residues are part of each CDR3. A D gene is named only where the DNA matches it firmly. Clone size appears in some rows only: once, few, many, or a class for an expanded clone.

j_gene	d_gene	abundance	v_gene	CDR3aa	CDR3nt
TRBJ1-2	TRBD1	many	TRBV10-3	CAISPGQTNYGYTF	TGTGCCATCAGCCCGGGACAGACTAACTATGGCTACACCTTC
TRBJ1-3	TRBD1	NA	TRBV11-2	CATDRVGNTIYF	TGTGCCACGGACAGGGTCGGAAACACCATATATTTT
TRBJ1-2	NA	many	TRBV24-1	CATSQGAGGYTF	TGTGCCACCAGTCAGGGAGCCGGTGGCTACACCTTC
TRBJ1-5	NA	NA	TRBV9	CASSVSDSYNQPQHF	TGTGCCAGCAGCGTTTCGGACAGTTACAATCAGCCCCAGCATTTT
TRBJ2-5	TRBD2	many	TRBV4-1	CASSYGLAGEGETQYF	TGCGCCAGCAGCTACGGACTAGCGGGAGAAGGGGAGACCCAGTACTTC
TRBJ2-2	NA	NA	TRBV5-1	CASSPQGSRGAGELFF	TGCGCCAGCAGCCCACAGGGATCCAGAGGCGCCGGGGAGCTGTTTTTT
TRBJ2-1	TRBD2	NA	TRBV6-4	CASKPGLAGNEQFF	TGTGCCAGCAAGCCGGGACTAGCGGGCAATGAGCAGTTCTTC
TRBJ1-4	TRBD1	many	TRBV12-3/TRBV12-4	CASSSQGVKLFF	TGTGCCAGCAGTTCCCAGGGGGTAAAACTGTTTTTT
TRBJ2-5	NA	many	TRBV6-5	CASGGAETQYF	TGTGCCAGCGGAGGGGCAGAGACCCAGTACTTC
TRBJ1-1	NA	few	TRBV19	CASSAWGTEAFF	TGTGCCAGTAGTGCTTGGGGTACTGAAGCTTTCTTT
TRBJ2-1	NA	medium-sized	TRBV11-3	CASSGWDNEQFF	TGTGCCAGCAGCGGATGGGACAATGAGCAGTTCTTC
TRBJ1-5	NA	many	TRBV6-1	CASSEQGRSNQPQHF	TGTGCCAGCAGTGAACAGGGACGGAGCAATCAGCCCCAGCATTTT
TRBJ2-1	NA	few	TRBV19	CASSPGTQSYNEQFF	TGTGCCAGTAGTCCCGGGACCCAATCCTACAATGAGCAGTTCTTC
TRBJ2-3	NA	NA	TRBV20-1	CSATSQTAFTDTQYF	TGCAGTGCTACAAGCCAAACAGCCTTCACAGATACGCAGTATTTT
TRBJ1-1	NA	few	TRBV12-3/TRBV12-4	CASSLAAGTEAFF	TGTGCCAGCAGTTTAGCAGCCGGAACTGAAGCTTTCTTT
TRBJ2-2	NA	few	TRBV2	CASSAFGAAGELFF	TGTGCCAGCAGTGCCTTTGGGGCGGCCGGGGAGCTGTTTTTT
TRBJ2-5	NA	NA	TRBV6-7	CASSLSKETQYF	TGTGCCAGCAGTCTGAGTAAAGAGACCCAGTACTTC
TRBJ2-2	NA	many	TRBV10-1	CASSGVPTGELFF	TGCGCCAGCAGTGGGGTCCCCACCGGGGAGCTGTTTTTT
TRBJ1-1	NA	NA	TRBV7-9	CASSLALGTEAFF	TGTGCCAGCAGCTTAGCGCTCGGGACAGAAGCTTTCTTT
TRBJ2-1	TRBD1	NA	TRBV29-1	CSGIHRDSYNEQFF	TGCAGCGGCATACACCGGGACAGCTACAATGAGCAGTTCTTC
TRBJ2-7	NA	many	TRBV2	CASWRDRPYEQYF	TGTGCCAGCTGGCGGGACCGACCCTACGAGCAGTACTTC
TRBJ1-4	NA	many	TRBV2	CASSKGGATNEKLFF	TGTGCCAGCAGCAAGGGCGGTGCAACTAATGAAAAACTGTTTTTT
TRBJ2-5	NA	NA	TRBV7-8	CASSSAPQETQYF	TGTGCCAGCAGCTCCGCTCCCCAAGAGACCCAGTACTTC
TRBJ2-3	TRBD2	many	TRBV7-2	CASSLALLAGVDTQYF	TGTGCCAGCAGCTTAGCGTTGTTAGCGGGGGTAGATACGCAGTATTTT
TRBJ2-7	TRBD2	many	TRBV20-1	CSARRAGGYEQYF	TGCAGTGCTAGACGGGCGGGAGGATACGAGCAGTACTTC
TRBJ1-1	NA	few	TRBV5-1	CASVAGTNMNTEAFF	TGCGCCAGCGTGGCCGGGACCAACATGAACACTGAAGCTTTCTTT
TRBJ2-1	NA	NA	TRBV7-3	CASSIKRGGEQFF	TGTGCCAGCAGCATAAAGCGAGGGGGTGAGCAGTTCTTC
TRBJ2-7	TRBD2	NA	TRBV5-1	CASTPLGTSFQICEQYF	TGCGCCAGCACCCCCCTCGGGACTAGCTTCCAGATCTGCGAGCAGTACTTC
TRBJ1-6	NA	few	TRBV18	CASSRGLAPLHF	TGTGCCAGCTCCCGGGGATTGGCACCCCTCCACTTT
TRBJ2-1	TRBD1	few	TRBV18	CASSPVGQGVLNEQFF	TGTGCCAGCTCACCAGTGGGTCAGGGGGTTCTCAATGAGCAGTTCTTC
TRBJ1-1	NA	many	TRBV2	CASSPEFLRGPNTEAFF	TGTGCCAGCAGCCCAGAATTTCTCCGGGGGCCGAACACTGAAGCTTTCTTT
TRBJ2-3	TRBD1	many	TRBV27	CASSLSGTGTDTQYF	TGTGCCAGCAGTTTATCCGGGACAGGGACCGATACGCAGTATTTT
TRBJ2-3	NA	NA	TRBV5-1	CASSFRDSDTQYF	TGCGCCAGCAGCTTCAGAGACTCAGATACGCAGTATTTT
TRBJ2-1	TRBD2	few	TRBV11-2	CASSISGSGSYNEQFF	TGTGCCAGCAGCATTAGCGGGAGTGGCTCCTACAATGAGCAGTTCTTC
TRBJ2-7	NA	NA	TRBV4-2	CASSRGSGSSYEQYF	TGTGCCAGCAGCCGGGGGTCGGGTAGCTCCTACGAGCAGTACTTC
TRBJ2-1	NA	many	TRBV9	CASSTTGTHNNEQFF	TGTGCCAGCAGCACGACGGGGACTCATAACAATGAGCAGTTCTTC
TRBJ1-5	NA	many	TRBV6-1	CASSEAPDDSNQPQHF	TGTGCCAGCAGTGAAGCCCCAGATGATAGCAATCAGCCCCAGCATTTT
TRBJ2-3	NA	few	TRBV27	CASRMDLTDTQYF	TGTGCCAGCAGGATGGACCTCACAGATACGCAGTATTTT
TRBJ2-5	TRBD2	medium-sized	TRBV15	CATSRLAGETQYF	TGTGCCACCAGCAGACTAGCGGGAGAGACCCAGTACTTC
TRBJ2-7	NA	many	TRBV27	CATRTWEGAPSSYEQYF	TGTGCCACCCGAACCTGGGAGGGGGCACCGAGCTCCTACGAGCAGTACTTC
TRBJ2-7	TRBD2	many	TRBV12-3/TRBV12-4	CASSPTHRLAGVSYEQYF	TGTGCCAGCAGTCCTACTCACCGACTAGCGGGAGTTTCTTACGAGCAGTACTTC
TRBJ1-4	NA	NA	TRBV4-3	CASSQGVNEKLFF	TGCGCCAGCAGCCAGGGTGTAAATGAAAAACTGTTTTTT
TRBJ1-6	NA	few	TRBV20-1	CSAREVAATNSPLHF	TGCAGTGCTAGAGAGGTGGCAGCAACTAATTCACCCCTCCACTTT